A single sample gave rise to the 10 T cell receptor beta chains below, sequenced in a study of T cell repertoires in cytomegalovirus infection. No antigens are known for them. In TCRdb, the reads were re-called with MiXCR into one record per CDR3 protein. The data contain about 330,000 distinct CDR3 sequences, roughly 34% of them singletons. The sequenced sample was cultured PBMCs, obtained from culture after CMV antigen stimulation. The receptors stem from a human donor in good health (CMV status not recorded). Some clones in this sample may be carry-over from other donors' samples.

This sequence joins TRBV12-3 or TRBV12-4 and TRBJ2-7; no definite D call. Trimming took 5 bases from V and 2 from J, leaving 13 bases between them. This CDR3 has 14 residues. The chain's CDR3 is CASSMYAGTYEQYV. The CDR3 nucleotides read TGTGCCAGCAGTATGTACGCTGGGACCTACGAGCAGTACGTC.

This clonotype was recorded at least ten times. The DNA of the CDR3 is TGTGCCAGCAGCTCTCAAGGACTAGCGTCCTCCTTGTACTTC. Translating it yields CASSSQGLASSLYF. V is TRBV7-2 and J is TRBJ2-7, with 9 bases matching TRBD2. Germline CDR1 SGHTA, CDR2 FQGNSA. V trimming: 4 bases; J trimming: 12 bases; junction bases outside the gene matches: 13. CDR3 size: 14 residues.

This chain uses TRBV12-3 or TRBV12-4 with TRBJ2-7, with 8 nucleotides matching TRBD1. J was trimmed by 2 bases and V by 8 bases; bases with no gene match: 11. The CDR3 extends over 15 amino acids. This chain's CDR3 is CASGRGQGWTYEQYF. The CDR3 DNA sequence: TGTGCCAGCGGGCGTGGACAGGGTTGGACCTACGAGCAGTACTTC.

The chain carries TRBV19 and TRBJ1-1; 9 positions agree with TRBD1. The CDR3 runs to 18 residues. Germline CDR1 and CDR2: LNHDA and SQIVND (reference sequence). The junction had 12 bases not matched to a gene; V was cut back by 4 bases and J by 0 bases. The DNA for the CDR3 is TGTGCCAGTAGTAACCGGGACAGGGTGTTTCGGATGAACACTGAAGCTTTCTTT. It yields the protein CASSNRDRVFRMNTEAFF.

This clonotype occurred a few times. The chain employs TRBV9 and TRBJ2-2; 7 positions match TRBD2. From germline, CDR1 is SGDLS and CDR2 YYNGEE. V dropped 3 bases and J dropped 0; count of bases not matched to a gene: 2. There are 15 residues in the CDR3. The CDR3 bases are TGTGCCAGCAGCGCACTAGCGACGAACACCGGGGAGCTGTTTTTT. It encodes CASSALATNTGELFF.

This clonotype has just a few counts. V and J are TRBV11-3 and TRBJ2-4, with D uncertain. Germline CDR1 is SGHNT and CDR2 is YENEEA. V lost 7 bases to trimming and J lost 3 bases, with 13 bases between them. The CDR3 has 14 residues. The CDR3 reads CASTGYGFKNIQYF. DNA of the CDR3: TGTGCCAGCACGGGCTACGGATTCAAAAACATTCAGTACTTC.

This clonotype occurred a few times. The genes are TRBV11-2 and TRBJ2-3, with D perhaps TRBD2 (6 bases). Trimming shortened V by 5 bases and J by 7 bases, and 25 bases separated the two germline ends. Looked up from germline, CDR1 is SGHAT and CDR2 is FQNNGV. The CDR3 extends over 17 amino acids. Here the CDR3 DNA reads TGTGCCAGCAGCACCGACCGGACTACCGGGTCTAGGCATACGCAGTATTTT. Residues: CASSTDRTTGSRHTQYF.

This chain joins TRBV29-1 and TRBJ2-1; D remains ambiguous. The V gene lost 4 bases and the J gene lost 2 bases, with 12 bases spanning the gap. The CDR3 runs 14 residues. Germline loops: CDR1 SQVTM, CDR2 ANQGSEA. CDR3 nucleotide sequence: TGCAGCGTTGCCCTGCCAGGCACCTACAATGAGCAGTTCTTC. Its protein product is CSVALPGTYNEQFF.

This clonotype was picked up a small number of times. The V and J genes are TRBV24-1 and TRBJ2-1, with a weak D call TRBD2 (7 bases). Between the trimmed V and J ends, which lost 4 bases and 5 bases, there was a span of 17 bases. The CDR3 runs to 16 residues. Germline CDR1 is KGHDR and CDR2 is SFDVKD. The CDR3 sequence: CATSDTRGLQNNEQFF. CDR3 bases: TGTGCCACCAGTGACACGCGGGGGCTTCAAAACAATGAGCAGTTCTTC.

The rearrangement joins TRBV11-2 to TRBJ2-3; D is uncertain. From germline, CDR1 is SGHAT and CDR2 FQNNGV. CDR3 size: 15 residues. The V end lost 5 bases, the J end lost 2 bases, and 14 bases lay between the germline ends. CDR3 nucleotide sequence: TGTGCCAGCAGCGAAGTTGGCAGGACCACAGATACGCAGTATTTT. This codes for CASSEVGRTTDTQYF.